In its sample, the clone carrying this T cell receptor (beta chain) was seen a few times. The V gene's germline CDR1 is MNHEY and CDR2 SVGAGI. V gave up 4 bases and J gave up 6 bases; unmatched junction bases: 5. CDR3 length: 15 residues. TCRdb keeps only in-frame clones here, not all; method: immunoSEQ multiplex PCR. The sample holds 95,000 to 110,000 clones, approximately 87% seen once. The sample originates from a study of blood T cell repertoires in COVID-19. Study in general: The analysed material was cDNA or gDNA that came from T cells, B-cell-depleted T cells, or PBMCs.

Sequencing was carried out using peripheral blood. This TCR was sampled from a man in his fifties with acute or convalescent COVID-19. The rearrangement links TRBV6-5 to TRBJ1-5; TRBD1 agrees at 11 bases. CDR3 sequence reads: CASSWGQGESQPQHF. Here the CDR3 DNA reads TGTGCCAGCAGTTGGGGACAGGGGGAGAGTCAGCCCCAGCATTTT.